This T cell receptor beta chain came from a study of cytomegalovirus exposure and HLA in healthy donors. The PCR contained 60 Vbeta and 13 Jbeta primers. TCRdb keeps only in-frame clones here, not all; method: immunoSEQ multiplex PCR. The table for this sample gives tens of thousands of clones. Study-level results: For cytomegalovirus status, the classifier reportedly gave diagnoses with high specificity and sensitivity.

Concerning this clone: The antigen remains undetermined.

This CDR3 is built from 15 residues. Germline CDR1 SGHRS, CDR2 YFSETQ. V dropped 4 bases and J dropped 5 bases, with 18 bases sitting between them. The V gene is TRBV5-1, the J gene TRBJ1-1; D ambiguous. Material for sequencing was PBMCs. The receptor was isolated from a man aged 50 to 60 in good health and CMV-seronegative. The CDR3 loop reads CASSAGEWAWTEAFF. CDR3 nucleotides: TGCGCCAGCAGCGCCGGGGAATGGGCTTGGACTGAAGCTTTCTTT.